Below are 15 T cell receptor beta chains sequenced from a single sample in a study of T cell repertoires in cytomegalovirus infection. TCRdb passed the reads through MiXCR, listing each CDR3 protein once. Here the sample spans around 300,000 distinct CDR3 sequences, 8% to 10% being singletons. Source material: PBMCs. These TCRs come from a human donor in good health (CMV status not recorded). Some clones in this sample may be carry-over from other donors' samples.

This clonotype was detected ten times or more. The V and J genes are TRBV7-2 and TRBJ2-1, with a tentative D call TRBD1 (6 bases). In germline, CDR1 is SGHTA, CDR2 FQGNSA. This CDR3 has 15 amino acids. V was shortened by 6 bases and J by 8 bases, with 20 bases between the two germline ends. The CDR3 spells CASSFTGRLFDEQFF. As DNA, the CDR3 is TGTGCCAGCAGTTTTACAGGGCGTTTATTCGATGAGCAGTTCTTC.

The rearrangement joins TRBV24-1 to TRBJ2-3; tentatively, D is TRBD1 (6 bases). The CDR3 contains 17 residues. Germline V CDR1 and CDR2: KGHDR, SFDVKD. Trimming removed 3 bases from V and 6 bases from J, with 21 bases in between. The CDR3 sequence: CATSDQRGTPGMDTQYF. The CDR3 DNA reads as TGTGCCACCAGTGATCAGCGAGGGACACCCGGGATGGATACGCAGTATTTT.

This clonotype was counted ten times or more. V usage is TRBV12-3 or TRBV12-4 and J usage is TRBJ2-5; D is unresolved. The ends were cut back, 5 bases at V and 5 bases at J, with 18 bases in the middle. The CDR3 is made up of 15 amino acids. CDR3: CASSHSRLVAETQYF. The CDR3 region has the DNA TGTGCCAGCAGTCATTCAAGGTTGGTCGCGGAGACCCAGTACTTC.

This clonotype was detected ten times or more. The chain links TRBV7-2 to TRBJ1-2; D may be TRBD1 (6 bases). Trimming shortened V by 5 bases and J by 4 bases, and 14 bases separated the two germline ends. The CDR3 loop spans 14 amino acids. Germline CDR1 reads SGHTA; CDR2 reads FQGNSA. CDR3 protein: CASSNRGGGYGYTF. CDR3 in DNA: TGTGCCAGCAGCAACCGGGGAGGGGGCTATGGCTACACCTTC.

This clonotype showed up many times. The chain joins TRBV6-5 to TRBJ1-1; D remains ambiguous. V gave up 0 bases and J gave up 7 bases, with 9 bases separating them. The CDR3 loop spans 13 amino acids. Germline V gene sequence: CDR1 MNHEY, CDR2 SVGAGI. The CDR3 is CASSYSGSSEAFF. The CDR3 nucleotides read TGTGCCAGCAGTTACTCGGGGAGTAGTGAAGCTTTCTTT.

This clonotype appeared many times. This chain connects TRBV11-2 to TRBJ1-2, with 7 nucleotides matching TRBD1. The V gene end was trimmed by 4 bases and the J gene end by 4 bases; junction bases not matched to a gene: 12. Looked up from germline, CDR1 is SGHAT and CDR2 is FQNNGV. The CDR3 consists of 16 residues. The CDR3 loop is CASSSYGTARFYGYTF. CDR3 DNA sequence: TGTGCCAGCAGCTCCTACGGGACAGCGAGGTTCTATGGCTACACCTTC. The entire variable domain, with the rest obtained from reference TRBV11-2 and TRBJ1-2, is as follows: EAGVAQSPRYKIIEKRQSVAFWCNPISGHATLYWYQQILGQGPKLLIQFQNNGVVDDSQLPKDRFSAERLKGVDSTLKIQPAKLEDSAVYLCASSSYGTARFYGYTFGSGTRLTVV.

This clonotype was found a few times. The chain employs TRBV28 and TRBJ2-1; tentative D call: TRBD2 (5 bases). Germline lookup yields CDR1 MDHEN and CDR2 SYDVKM. The CDR3 runs to 12 residues. V lost 3 bases, J lost 13 bases, and 13 bases lay in between. CDR3 loop: CASSFPSFPQFF. For the CDR3, the DNA is TGTGCCAGCAGTTTTCCTAGCTTTCCCCAGTTCTTC. Complete variable domain (other parts from reference TRBV28 and TRBJ2-1): DVKVTQSSRYLVKRTGEKVFLECVQDMDHENMFWYRQDPGLGLRLIYFSYDVKMKEKGDIPEGYSVSREKKERFSLILESASTNQTSMYLCASSFPSFPQFFGPGTRLTVL.

J is TRBJ1-1 and V is TRBV12-5, with a tentative D call TRBD1 (5 bases). Trimming left V 6 bases short and J 0 bases short, with 11 bases between. Germline V gives CDR1 LGHNT, CDR2 FRNRAP. CDR3 size: 14 residues. CDR3: CASGSGTMNTEAFF. DNA of the CDR3: TGTGCTAGTGGATCAGGGACTATGAACACTGAAGCTTTCTTT.

The sample holds a few counts of this clonotype. V is TRBV19 and J is TRBJ1-1; D not resolved. Germline V gene data show CDR1 as LNHDA and CDR2 as SQIVND (reference sequence). The CDR3 is 15 amino acids. V was clipped by 1 base and J by 3 bases, with 12 bases between them. This CDR3 reads CASSIGSGSYTEAFF. The CDR3 coding sequence is TGTGCCAGTAGTATAGGATCCGGATCTTACACTGAAGCTTTCTTT.

This chain connects TRBV20-1 to TRBJ1-5, with D possibly TRBD1 on 5 matching bases. Germline CDR1 reads DFQATT; CDR2 reads SNEGSKA (reference sequence). V was clipped by 0 bases and J by 4 bases, with 10 bases between them. The CDR3 consists of 14 residues. The CDR3 sequence is CSAREAGSNQPQHF. CDR3 DNA: TGCAGTGCTAGAGAGGCAGGGTCGAATCAGCCCCAGCATTTT.

This clonotype was detected only a few times. The chain is built from TRBV19 and TRBJ2-1; 7 positions match TRBD2. The CDR3 has 14 residues. V gave up 2 bases and J gave up 4 bases; unmatched junction bases: 2. Per germline, CDR1 LNHDA and CDR2 SQIVND (reference sequence). CDR3 nucleotides: TGTGCCAGTAGTATACTAGCGGATTACAATGAGCAGTTCTTC. Its protein is CASSILADYNEQFF.

This clonotype came up many times. V usage is TRBV6-2 or TRBV6-3 and J usage is TRBJ1-5; D uncertain. This CDR3 is built from 18 residues. The V and J ends lost 6 bases and 0 bases respectively, with 21 bases between them. The germline V gene encodes CDR1 MNHEY and CDR2 SVGEGT. CDR3 DNA: TGTGCCAGCAGCTACCTTGGCGGGCAGCCATATAGCAATCAGCCCCAGCATTTT. Its translation: CASSYLGGQPYSNQPQHF.

This clonotype has just a few counts. This chain joins TRBV6-2 or TRBV6-3 and TRBJ2-1; D not certain. V lost 5 bases to trimming and J lost 5 bases, with 16 bases between them. In germline, CDR1 is MNHEY, CDR2 SVGEGT. The CDR3 runs to 15 residues. CDR3 loop: CASSDVLDGHNEQFF. The CDR3 nucleotides are TGTGCCAGCAGTGATGTCCTCGACGGTCACAATGAGCAGTTCTTC.

This clonotype was seen many times. The rearrangement links TRBV7-6 to TRBJ1-2; perhaps TRBD1 as D (6 bases). The germline V and J ends were trimmed by 1 base and 8 bases, with 11 bases remaining between them. This CDR3 spans 13 amino acids. The germline V gene encodes CDR1 SGHVS and CDR2 FNYEAQ. CDR3 nucleotide sequence: TGTGCCAGCAGCTTAGACTGGACAGAAGGCTACACCTTC. This codes for CASSLDWTEGYTF.

This clonotype was picked up many times. V gene TRBV7-2 combines with J gene TRBJ1-3; 8 nucleotides match TRBD1. Germline CDR1 SGHTA, CDR2 FQGNSA. The CDR3 runs 15 residues. Trimming cost V 4 bases and J 2 bases; bases outside gene matches: 4. This CDR3 reads CASSYDRGPGNTIYF. CDR3 coding DNA: TGTGCCAGCAGCTACGACAGGGGCCCTGGAAACACCATATATTTT.